This T cell receptor beta chain was found in a study of cytomegalovirus exposure and HLA in healthy donors. Primers included in the PCR were 60 Vbeta and 13 Jbeta primers. TCRdb's table, derived via immunoSEQ multiplex PCR, lists solely in-frame clones and lacks some. The data contain fewer than 200,000 clones, around 79% of them singletons. Germline CDR1 ENHRY, CDR2 SYGVKD. The CDR3 has 14 amino acids. V lost 6 bases to trimming and J lost 5 bases; unmatched junction nucleotides: 9. The TCR was taken from a male donor in good health and CMV-seropositive. The sequenced sample consisted of PBMCs. The chain combines TRBV10-3 with TRBJ1-1, with 7 bases aligning to TRBD1. CDR3: CAISDRAGGTEAFF. CDR3 in DNA: TGTGCCATCAGCGACAGGGCGGGGGGGACTGAAGCTTTCTTT.